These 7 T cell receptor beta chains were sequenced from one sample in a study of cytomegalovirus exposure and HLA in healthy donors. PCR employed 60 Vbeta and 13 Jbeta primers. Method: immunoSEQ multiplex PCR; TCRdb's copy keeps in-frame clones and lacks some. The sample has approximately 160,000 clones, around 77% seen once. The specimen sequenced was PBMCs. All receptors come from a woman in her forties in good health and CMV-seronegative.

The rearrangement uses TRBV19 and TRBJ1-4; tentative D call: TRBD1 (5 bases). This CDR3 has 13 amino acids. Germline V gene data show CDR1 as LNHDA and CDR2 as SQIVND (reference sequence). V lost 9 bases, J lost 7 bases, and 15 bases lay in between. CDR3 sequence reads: CASQRQMGEKLFF. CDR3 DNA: TGTGCCAGCCAGAGACAGATGGGTGAAAAACTGTTTTTT.

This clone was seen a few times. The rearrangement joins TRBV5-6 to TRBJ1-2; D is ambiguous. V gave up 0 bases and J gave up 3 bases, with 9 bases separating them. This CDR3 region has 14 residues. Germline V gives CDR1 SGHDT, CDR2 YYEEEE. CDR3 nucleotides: TGTGCCAGCAGCTTGGGACTGGAGGACTATGGCTACACCTTC. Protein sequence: CASSLGLEDYGYTF. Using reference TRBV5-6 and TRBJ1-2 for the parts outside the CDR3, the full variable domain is DAGVTQSPTHLIKTRGQQVTLRCSPKSGHDTVSWYQQALGQGPQFIFQYYEEEERQRGNFPDRFSGHQFPNYSSELNVNALLLGDSALYLCASSLGLEDYGYTFGSGTRLTVV.

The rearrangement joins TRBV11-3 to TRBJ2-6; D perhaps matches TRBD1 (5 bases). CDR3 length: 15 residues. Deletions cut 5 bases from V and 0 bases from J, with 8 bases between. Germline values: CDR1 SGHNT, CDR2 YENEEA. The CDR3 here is CASSPDTSGANVLTF. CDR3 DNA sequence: TGTGCCAGCAGCCCGGACACCTCTGGGGCCAACGTCCTGACTTTC.

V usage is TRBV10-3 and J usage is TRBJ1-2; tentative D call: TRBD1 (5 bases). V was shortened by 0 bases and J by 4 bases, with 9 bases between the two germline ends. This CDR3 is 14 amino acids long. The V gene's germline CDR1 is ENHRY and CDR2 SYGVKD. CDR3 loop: CAISESTAPYGYTF. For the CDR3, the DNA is TGTGCCATCAGTGAGTCGACAGCTCCCTATGGCTACACCTTC.

The CDR3 DNA sequence: TGTGCCAGTAGTATTGTGGCCCAAGAGACCCAGTACTTC. Translating gives CASSIVAQETQYF. The V gene is TRBV19, the J gene TRBJ2-5; unclear D gene. The CDR3 is 13 amino acids. Germline CDR1 and CDR2: LNHDA and SQIVND (reference sequence). V was shortened by 3 bases and J by 1 base, with 6 bases between the two germline ends.

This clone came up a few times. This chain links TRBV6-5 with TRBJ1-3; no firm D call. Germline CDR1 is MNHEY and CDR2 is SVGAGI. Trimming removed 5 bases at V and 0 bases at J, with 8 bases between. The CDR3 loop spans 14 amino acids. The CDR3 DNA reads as TGTGCCAGCAGTCGAGAAAGCTCTGGAAACACCATATATTTT. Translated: CASSRESSGNTIYF.

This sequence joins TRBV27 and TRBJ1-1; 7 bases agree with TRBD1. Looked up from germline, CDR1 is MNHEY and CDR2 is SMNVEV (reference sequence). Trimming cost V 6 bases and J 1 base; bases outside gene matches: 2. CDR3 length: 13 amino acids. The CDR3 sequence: CASRRQGNTEAFF. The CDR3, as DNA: TGTGCCAGCAGACGACAGGGGAACACTGAAGCTTTCTTT.